This T cell receptor (beta chain) was obtained from a study of identical twins. Healthy Caucasians, and only they, were the donors. The CDR3 has 15 residues. Looked up from germline, CDR1 is KGHSH and CDR2 is LQKENI. V lost 2 bases and J lost 3, with 8 bases in between. The sample holds a few counts of this clonotype. A single record per CDR3 protein comes from TCRdb applying MiXCR to the 5' RACE reads. The repertoire holds hundreds of thousands of distinct CDR3 sequences, 20% to 25% seen once, with about 0.48% in the top ten. The same specimen was also included in a second study, on yellow fever vaccine responses in identical twins. That publication notes: Each twin's T cell response to the vaccine was reported to look partly convergent and partly personalized.

The sequence derives from a woman between 18 and 29 years old in good health. The rearrangement uses TRBV18 and TRBJ1-6; D is unclear. The sample consisted of CD4+ T cells sorted from blood. CDR3 region: CASSPGQIYNSPLHF. The CDR3 DNA reads TGTGCCAGCTCACCAGGGCAGATCTATAATTCACCCCTCCACTTT.